The T cell receptor beta chain described here comes from a study of Graves' ophthalmopathy and Graves' hyperthyroidism listed by TCRdb under 2018. About the investigation overall: Peripheral blood was collected before any treatment was given, at the time of initial diagnosis. The study used TCR beta repertoire signatures to distinguish Graves' ophthalmopathy from Graves' hyperthyroidism and to predict progression to ophthalmopathy. In total, approximately 130 blood samples were TCR-sequenced: 40 to 45 ophthalmopathy, roughly 77 hyperthyroidism and some 17 hyperthyroidism-to-ophthalmopathy patients. To explore V-J signatures that distinguish ophthalmopathy from hyperthyroidism, a discovery set of around 100 patients was enrolled, made up of approximately 45 with ophthalmopathy and some 58 with stable hyperthyroidism. An independent validation cohort comprised 18 hyperthyroidism patients and 17 patients who later progressed from hyperthyroidism to ophthalmopathy. In several hyperthyroidism patients, the T-cell repertoire of thyroid tissue was compared with the T-cell repertoire of blood. Once sampling was done, hyperthyroidism patients were given methimazole at a starting dose of 30 mg daily, while ophthalmopathy patients were given high-dose intravenous methylprednisolone. The approximately 100 discovery patients were randomly divided into training and test sets at a 7:3 ratio. The paper's findings and limits, for the study overall: No statistical method was used to predetermine the sample size, and group allocation was not hidden from the investigators. In validation, the model predicted ophthalmopathy progression with about 70% sensitivity and roughly 78% specificity; 12 predicted patients were CT-confirmed with GO in a median of around 6 months. In cross-validation, the 13-signature model distinguished ophthalmopathy from stable hyperthyroidism with approximately 88% sensitivity and just under 84% specificity, and in the test set the corresponding values were roughly 80% and 76%. Most expanded thyroid clonotypes with frequency above 0.001 were also detected in blood, suggesting blood repertoires may reflect the thyroid immune response.

The ophthalmopathy patients had moderately to severely active disease, with a Clinical Activity Score of 3 or higher, a NOSPECS grade of 4 or higher, and a disease duration of less than 3 months. Anyone with other autoimmune diseases, uncontrolled infections, pregnancy or lactation was excluded from the study. Clinical symptoms, serum thyroxine, TRAb, thyroid ultrasound and orbital computed tomography were used for diagnosis. Ficoll-Paque density gradient centrifugation was used to isolate PBMCs from under 11 ml of fresh peripheral blood. Total RNA was extracted with Trizol reagent and quality-checked on an Agilent 2100 Bioanalyzer. CDR1 and CDR2 are read off the germline V gene as SGDLS and YYNGEE. The CDR3 starts with the cysteine, ends with the phenylalanine, and has 11 residues. This entry keeps only the CDR3 DNA: 33 bases, framed from base 1. Deletion took 3 bases off V and 11 bases off J, with a span of 11 bases between the germline ends.

In regard to this clonotype: This clone's antigen is unknown. Base qualities are not recorded, but no much larger clone differs from it by a single base.

For repertoire sequencing, the TCR beta CDR3 regions were amplified from RNA transcripts. HTBI primers and the Qiagen OneStep RT-PCR kit were used in a first-round RT-PCR, which was followed by a second-round multiplex PCR, size selection and purification. Sequencing of the libraries was carried out on an Illumina HiSeq2000 in paired-end mode with 100 bp reads. The paper's data handling went like this. Reads were processed with SOAPnuke, discarding reads with adapters, uncalled bases, mean Phred below 15, or no exact constant-primer or identifier match. COPE v1.2.5 was used to merge high-quality paired reads. Each unique nucleotide sequence was treated as a clonotype, and MiTCR v1.1 was used to align the clonotypes to the IMGT TRB V, D and J references. The analysis was limited to V-J combinations with a frequency above 0.0001, which together covered roughly 99% of the repertoires. A TCR clonal expansion and chaos score per V-J combination was defined as the ratio of F50 clonal expansion to chaos observed in the TCRdist matrix. Features were reduced by Welch's t-statistics and random forest to around 14 V-J combinations, which fed a naive Bayes classifier. The similarity between thyroid and blood repertoires was quantified using the Morisita-Horn index. The public reads were run again by TCRdb, first through fastp at Q25 and then through MiXCR, and only productive beta chains were kept. CDR3 protein duplicates are merged, each entry listing the most common genes and DNA. The V and J calls shown here were made by TCRdb, not taken from the authors' results. This sample holds under 200,000 distinct CDR3 sequences; less than 45% were observed only once. The top ten constitute 4.5% to 6% of the sample.

The sequenced material came from peripheral blood. In this chain, TRBV9 is recombined with TRBJ2-5; no D gene call is confident. The sequence came from a woman aged 35 to 49 with Graves' ophthalmopathy. Donor details come from another sample of the same person, matched by shared clones. The CDR3 protein sequence reads: CASSGPGVQYF. The sequence in DNA is TGTGCCAGCAGCGGCCCAGGAGTTCAGTACTTC.